Shown below are 19 T cell receptor beta chains from a single sample sequenced in a study of T-cell reconstitution after alpha-beta-depleted transplantation in children (dated by TCRdb to 2016 to 2018). Interpreted using the paper, the treatment or condition label stands for: allogeneic hematopoietic cell transplantation with graft depleted of TCRalphabeta T cells and CD19 B cells. Libraries were constructed by PCR. Sequenced using an Illumina HiSeq 2500. TCR library preparation used molecular barcoding, with unique molecular identifiers applied to normalize quantification of the TCRbeta repertoire. The public reads were quality trimmed at Q25 with fastp and then assembled into clones with MiXCR by TCRdb, keeping productive beta chains. Rows merge per CDR3 protein into single entries with the most common DNA and genes. This sample lists 120,000 to 150,000 distinct CDR3 sequences; around 8.5% were detected once. Of the sample, about a sixth falls within the top ten clones.

The sample consisted of PBMCs, mostly from graft donor cells, taken 180 days after TCRalphabeta/CD19-depleted stem cell transplant. These receptors were obtained from a female patient aged 2 to 10 who had a stem cell transplant for congenital amegakaryocytic thrombocytopenia, so the T cells may come from the graft donor.

There are many counts of this clonotype. The rearrangement links TRBV20-1 to TRBJ2-7, with D tentatively TRBD1 or TRBD2 (6 bases each). With 5 bases removed from V and 4 bases from J, the gap between germline ends came to 18 bases. Looked up from germline, CDR1 is DFQATT and CDR2 is SNEGSKA (reference sequence). The CDR3 length is 14 residues. This CDR3 reads CSAWGAAVEYEQYF. Written as DNA, the CDR3 is TGCAGTGCTTGGGGGGCCGCGGTGGAATACGAGCAGTACTTC.

This clonotype showed up many times. The chain couples TRBV5-1 to TRBJ1-2, with D possibly being TRBD1 (6 bases). Trimming shortened V by 3 bases and J by 2 bases, and 8 bases separated the two germline ends. The CDR3 runs 13 residues. Germline V lookup: CDR1 SGHRS, CDR2 YFSETQ. The CDR3 protein is CASSWTANYGYTF. In DNA form, the CDR3 reads TGCGCCAGCAGCTGGACAGCAAACTATGGCTACACCTTC.

This clonotype showed up many times. The rearrangement links TRBV20-1 to TRBJ2-2; D possibly corresponds to TRBD2 (6 bases). The germline V and J ends were trimmed by 7 bases and 3 bases, with 15 bases remaining between them. CDR3 length: 14 amino acids. CDR1 is DFQATT, CDR2 SNEGSKA, per germline (reference sequence). This chain's CDR3 is CSVGGNPYTGELFF. Here the CDR3 DNA reads TGCAGTGTGGGCGGGAACCCATACACCGGGGAGCTGTTTTTT.

Remarks on this clonotype: A much larger clone lies a single base off, so this may be a read error. The chain couples TRBV10-3 to TRBJ2-1, with D tentatively TRBD2 (6 bases). There are 11 residues in the CDR3. The germline V gene has CDR1 ENHRY and CDR2 SYGVKD. V was cut by 11 bases and J by 8 bases, with 13 bases left in between. The CDR3 spells CAFGRADEQFF. The CDR3 coding sequence is TGTGCCTTCGGGAGAGCGGATGAGCAGTTCTTC.

In its sample, this clonotype was seen many times. The chain has TRBV6-2 or TRBV6-3 and TRBJ2-3; D is unresolved. This CDR3 is built from 13 residues. Trimming removed 5 bases at V and 5 bases at J, with 11 bases between. CDR1 is MNHEY and CDR2 is SVGEGT in the germline V gene. CDR3 in amino acids: CASSKLRRDTQYF. CDR3 sequence (DNA): TGTGCCAGCAGTAAACTAAGGAGAGATACGCAGTATTTT.

The table lists this clonotype with many counts. The chain is built from TRBV6-1 and TRBJ2-1; tentatively, D is TRBD2 (5 bases). The ends were cut back, 11 bases at V and 1 base at J, with 15 bases in the middle. The CDR3 length is 14 residues. Looked up from germline, CDR1 is MNHNS and CDR2 is SASEGT. CDR3 nucleotides: TGTGCCGTCGCCGTTAGCGCTTCCTACAATGAGCAGTTCTTC. Translating gives CAVAVSASYNEQFF.

The rearrangement links TRBV29-1 to TRBJ2-1; D is undetermined. V was cut by 3 bases and J by 2 bases, with 8 bases left in between. Looked up from germline, CDR1 is SQVTM and CDR2 is ANQGSEA. This CDR3 region has 13 residues. The CDR3 is CSVDSGTYNEQFF. The CDR3 DNA reads TGCAGCGTTGACAGTGGGACCTACAATGAGCAGTTCTTC.

The chain is built from TRBV7-2 and TRBJ2-7; tentatively, D is TRBD1 (5 bases). The CDR3 length is 15 residues. Trimming removed 6 bases from V and 0 bases from J, with 15 bases in between. Germline V gene data show CDR1 as SGHTA and CDR2 as FQGNSA. As DNA, the CDR3 is TGTGCCAGCAGACAAACAGGCGCGAGCTCCTACGAGCAGTACTTC. Protein: CASRQTGASSYEQYF. Variable domain in full (rest from reference TRBV7-2 and TRBJ2-7): GAGVSQSPSNKVTEKGKDVELRCDPISGHTALYWYRQSLGQGLEFLIYFQGNSAPDKSGLPSDRFSAERTGGSVSTLTIQRTQQEDSAVYLCASRQTGASSYEQYFGPGTRLTVT.

This clonotype has only a few counts. This chain uses TRBV10-3 with TRBJ2-2; D remains ambiguous. Between the trimmed V and J ends, which lost 4 bases and 3 bases, there was a span of 21 bases. The CDR3 runs to 18 residues. CDR1 and CDR2 from the germline V gene are ENHRY and SYGVKD. CDR3 nucleotides: TGTGCCATCAGTGCACGGAGAGCTAACACACCGTACACCGGGGAGCTGTTTTTT. This gives the protein CAISARRANTPYTGELFF.

This clonotype was recorded many times. This rearrangement joins TRBV5-5 to TRBJ2-2; no clear D gene. This CDR3 is built from 17 residues. V lost 2 bases, J lost 10 bases, and 24 bases lay in between. Germline V gene lookup returns CDR1 SGHKS and CDR2 YYEKEE (reference sequence). CDR3 sequence (DNA): TGTGCCAGCAGCTTCGGTGGCGGATTCCGTGGAGACTTGGAGCTGTTTTTT. The encoded protein is CASSFGGGFRGDLELFF.

This clonotype came up many times. The chain has TRBV5-6 and TRBJ1-1, with D perhaps TRBD1 (6 bases). Germline V gene data show CDR1 as SGHDT and CDR2 as YYEEEE. This CDR3 is built from 15 residues. V shed 2 bases and J shed 0 bases, with 11 bases lying between them. The CDR3 DNA reads TGTGCCAGCAGCTTATTACAGGGATTGAACACTGAAGCTTTCTTT. Its protein product is CASSLLQGLNTEAFF.

This clonotype was observed at least ten times. The genes are TRBV10-3 and TRBJ2-7; 9 bases line up with TRBD1. Germline V gives CDR1 ENHRY, CDR2 SYGVKD. The V gene end was trimmed by 5 bases and the J gene end by 6 bases; junction bases not matched to a gene: 5. The CDR3 is made up of 13 amino acids. CDR3 sequence (DNA): TGTGCCATCAGTCCCGGGACAGGGATCGAGCAGTACTTC. Translating it yields CAISPGTGIEQYF.

Many counts were recorded for this clonotype. The chain links TRBV5-1 to TRBJ2-1; 7 bases agree with TRBD2. The V and J ends lost 4 bases and 11 bases, in that order; junction bases with no gene match: 15. The germline V gene has CDR1 SGHRS and CDR2 YFSETQ. The CDR3 loop spans 15 amino acids. The CDR3 reads CASSQTAGPNWQQFF. The CDR3 DNA follows: TGCGCCAGCAGCCAGACAGCGGGGCCCAATTGGCAGCAGTTCTTC.

This clonotype was recorded at least ten times. CDR3 coding DNA: TGCAGTGCCGCCGAGACTGAAGCTTTCTTT. As protein: CSAAETEAFF. This chain links TRBV20-1 with TRBJ1-1; no definite D call. The germline V and J ends were trimmed by 6 bases and 5 bases, with 7 bases remaining between them. The germline CDR1 and CDR2 sequences are DFQATT and SNEGSKA (reference sequence). The CDR3 is 10 amino acids.

With respect to this clonotype: A much bigger clone sits one base away, suggesting this may be a read error. The chain combines TRBV5-6 with TRBJ2-3; D is unresolved. CDR3 size: 14 residues. CDR1 and CDR2 from the germline V gene are SGHDT and YYEEEE. The ends were cut back, 0 bases at V and 3 bases at J, with 8 bases in the middle. For the CDR3, the DNA is TGTGCCAGCAGCTTGGGCCTAAGAACAGATACGCAGTATTTT. Translating gives CASSLGLRTDTQYF. The variable domain in full, completed from reference TRBV5-6 and TRBJ2-3, reads DAGVTQSPTHLIKTRGQQVTLRCSPKSGHDTVSWYQQALGQGPQFIFQYYEEEERQRGNFPDRFSGHQFPNYSSELNVNALLLGDSALYLCASSLGLRTDTQYFGPGTRLTVL.

This clonotype was detected ten times or more. The chain joins TRBV27 to TRBJ1-2, with 10 bases identical to TRBD1. The V gene's germline CDR1 is MNHEY and CDR2 SMNVEV (reference sequence). V was clipped by 4 bases and J by 7 bases; unmatched bases: 9. The CDR3 loop spans 15 amino acids. The CDR3 coding sequence is TGTGCCAGCAGTTCCTGGGGACAGGGGAAGGGTGGCTACACCTTC. Protein product: CASSSWGQGKGGYTF.

This clonotype was observed many times. This chain joins TRBV5-6 and TRBJ2-7; D unclear. CDR3 length equals 15 residues. Trimming left V 1 base short and J 3 bases short, with 14 bases between. Germline assignment: CDR1 SGHDT and CDR2 YYEEEE. CDR3 coding DNA: TGTGCCAGCAGCTTGATACAAGATAAACGCTACGAGCAGTACTTC. Translating it yields CASSLIQDKRYEQYF.

The chain recombines TRBV6-5 with TRBJ2-2, with D possibly being TRBD1 or TRBD2 (5 bases each). CDR3 length equals 15 residues. The germline CDR1 and CDR2 sequences are MNHEY and SVGAGI. V dropped 2 bases and J dropped 11 bases, with 18 bases sitting between them. CDR3 DNA: TGTGCCAGCAGTTACCGGGGCTATATCATGGATGAGCTGTTTTTT. This gives the protein CASSYRGYIMDELFF.

This clonotype was counted only a few times. The genes are TRBV5-4 and TRBJ1-1; tentatively, D is TRBD1 (6 bases). CDR3 length equals 15 residues. Deletions cut 0 bases from V and 4 bases from J, with 13 bases between. Germline CDR1 reads SGHNT; CDR2 reads YYREEE (reference sequence). The CDR3 protein is CASSLGTGNPTEAFF. The CDR3 nucleotides read TGTGCCAGCAGCTTGGGAACAGGGAATCCCACTGAAGCTTTCTTT.